The source of this T cell receptor (beta chain) is a study of beta chain features in type 1 diabetes. Every bit of the isolated RNA underwent reverse transcription, so sequencing read expressed TCRB transcripts. Sequenced by immunoSEQ multiplex PCR; TCRdb stores in-frame clones only, minus some. The sample records about 220,000 clones, 9.5% to 13% being singletons. Germline CDR1 reads SGHTA; CDR2 reads FQGNSA. The CDR3 contains 18 residues. V gave up 5 bases and J gave up 3 bases; unmatched junction bases: 16. The V gene is TRBV7-2, the J gene TRBJ2-1; 7 nucleotides match TRBD1. The clonotype was recovered from a man between 18 and 35 years old in good health. Material: central memory CD4+ T cells from blood. This chain's CDR3 is CASSLIALSGQLYNEQFF. In DNA form, the CDR3 reads TGTGCCAGCAGCCTTATAGCCTTATCGGGACAGCTCTACAATGAGCAGTTCTTC.